This entry is about one T cell receptor beta chain. Treatment described: preoperative locoregional IRX-2 cytokine immunotherapy. This sample is part of a study of preoperative IRX-2 immunotherapy in early breast cancer. CDR3 length: 18 amino acids. J was trimmed by 0 bases and V by 5 bases; bases with no gene match: 14. Germline values: CDR1 ENHRY, CDR2 SYGVKD. TCRdb keeps only in-frame clones here, not all; method: immunoSEQ multiplex PCR. Of roughly 26,000 clones detected, 70% to 90% appear once; the ten largest clones hold approximately 26%. The source material was tumor tissue, sampled after IRX-2 immunotherapy. V gene TRBV10-3 combines with J gene TRBJ1-1; TRBD1 agrees at 8 bases. This receptor was obtained from a human donor with breast cancer. CDR3: CAISPDRAIQYMNTEAFF. In nucleotides, the CDR3 is TGTGCCATCAGTCCGGACAGGGCTATCCAATACATGAACACTGAAGCTTTCTTT.